This T cell receptor beta chain stems from a study of cytomegalovirus exposure and HLA in healthy donors. Note on this clone: Its antigen remains unknown.

The PCR was carried out with 60 Vbeta primers and 13 Jbeta primers. Assay used: immunoSEQ multiplex PCR; TCRdb lists only in-frame clones, some missing. Here the sample spans about 99,000 clones, roughly three quarters being singletons. Overall study findings and caveats: Analysis was carried out at a later point, and it linked a missense DCLRE1C variant to TCR beta V- and J-gene trimming. The study recorded about 160 TCR beta chains that were cytomegalovirus-associated.

The sequence was obtained from a middle-aged woman in good health and CMV-seronegative. Sequenced input: PBMCs.

The CDR3 reads CASSLGQAYSGANVLTF. The CDR3 DNA sequence: TGTGCCAGCAGTCTCGGTCAGGCTTACTCTGGGGCCAACGTCCTGACTTTC. V and J are TRBV28 and TRBJ2-6; D is undetermined. V shed 5 bases and J shed 0 bases, with 14 bases lying between them. CDR1 is MDHEN, CDR2 SYDVKM, per germline. The CDR3 is 17 amino acids.